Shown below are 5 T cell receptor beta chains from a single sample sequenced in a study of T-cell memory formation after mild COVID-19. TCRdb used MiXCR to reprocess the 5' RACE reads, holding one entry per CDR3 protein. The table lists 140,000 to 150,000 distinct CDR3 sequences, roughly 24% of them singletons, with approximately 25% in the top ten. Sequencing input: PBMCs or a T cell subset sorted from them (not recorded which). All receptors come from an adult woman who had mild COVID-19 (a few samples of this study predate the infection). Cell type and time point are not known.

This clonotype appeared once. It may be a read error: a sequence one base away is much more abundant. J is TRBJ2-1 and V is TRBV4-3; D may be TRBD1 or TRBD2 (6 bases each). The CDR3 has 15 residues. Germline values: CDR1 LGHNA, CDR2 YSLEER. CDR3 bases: TGCGCCAGAAGCCAAGCTCGAAAGGGGGGCAATGAGCAGTTCTTC. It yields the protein CARSQARKGGNEQFF.

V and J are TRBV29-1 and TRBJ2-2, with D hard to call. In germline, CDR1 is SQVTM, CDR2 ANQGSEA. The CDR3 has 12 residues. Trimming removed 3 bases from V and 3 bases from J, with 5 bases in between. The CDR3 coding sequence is TGCAGCGTTGAGCCCGACACCGGGGAGCTGTTTTTT. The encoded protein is CSVEPDTGELFF.

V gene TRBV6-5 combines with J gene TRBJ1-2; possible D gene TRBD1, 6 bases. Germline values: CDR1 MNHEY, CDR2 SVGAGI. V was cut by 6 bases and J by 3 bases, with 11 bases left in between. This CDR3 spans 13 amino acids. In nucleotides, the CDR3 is TGTGCCAGCAGCTTTACAGGGCACTATGGCTACACCTTC. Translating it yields CASSFTGHYGYTF.

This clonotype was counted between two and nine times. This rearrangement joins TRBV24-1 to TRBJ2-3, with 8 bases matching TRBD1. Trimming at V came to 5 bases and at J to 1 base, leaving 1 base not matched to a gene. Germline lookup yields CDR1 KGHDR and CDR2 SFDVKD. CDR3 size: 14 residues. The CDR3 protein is CATSGDRRTDTQYF. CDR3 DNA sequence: TGTGCCACCAGTGGGGACAGGCGCACAGATACGCAGTATTTT.

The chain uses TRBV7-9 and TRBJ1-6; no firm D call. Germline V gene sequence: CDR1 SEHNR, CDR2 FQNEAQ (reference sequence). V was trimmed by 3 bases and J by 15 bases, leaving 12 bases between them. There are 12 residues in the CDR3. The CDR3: CASSFEGSLLHF. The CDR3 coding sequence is TGTGCCAGCAGCTTTGAGGGTTCTCTCCTCCACTTT.